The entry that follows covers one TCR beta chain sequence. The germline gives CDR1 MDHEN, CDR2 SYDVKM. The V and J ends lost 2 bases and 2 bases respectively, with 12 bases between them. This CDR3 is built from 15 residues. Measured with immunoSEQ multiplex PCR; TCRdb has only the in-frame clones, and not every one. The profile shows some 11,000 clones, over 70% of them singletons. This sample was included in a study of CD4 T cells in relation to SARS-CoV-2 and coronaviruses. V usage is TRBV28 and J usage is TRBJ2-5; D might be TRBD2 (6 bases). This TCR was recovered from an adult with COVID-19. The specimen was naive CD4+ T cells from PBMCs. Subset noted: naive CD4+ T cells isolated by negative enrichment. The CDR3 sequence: CASSLPGAGQETQYF. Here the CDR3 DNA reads TGTGCCAGCAGTTTACCGGGAGCGGGTCAAGAGACCCAGTACTTC. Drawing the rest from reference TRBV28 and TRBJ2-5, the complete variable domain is DVKVTQSSRYLVKRTGEKVFLECVQDMDHENMFWYRQDPGLGLRLIYFSYDVKMKEKGDIPEGYSVSREKKERFSLILESASTNQTSMYLCASSLPGAGQETQYFGPGTRLLVL.